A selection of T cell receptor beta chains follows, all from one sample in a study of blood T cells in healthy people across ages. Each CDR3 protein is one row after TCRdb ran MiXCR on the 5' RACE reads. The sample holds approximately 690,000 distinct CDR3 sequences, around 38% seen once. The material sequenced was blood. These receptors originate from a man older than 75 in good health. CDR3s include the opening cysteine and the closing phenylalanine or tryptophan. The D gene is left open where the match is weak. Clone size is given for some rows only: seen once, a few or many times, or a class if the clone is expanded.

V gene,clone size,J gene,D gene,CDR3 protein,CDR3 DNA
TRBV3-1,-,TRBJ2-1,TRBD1,CASSLRDSYEQFF,TGTGCCAGCAGCCTCCGGGACAGCTATGAGCAGTTCTTC
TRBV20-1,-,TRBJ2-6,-,CSAPPNSGANVLTF,TGCAGTGCTCCTCCCAACTCTGGGGCCAACGTCCTGACTTTC
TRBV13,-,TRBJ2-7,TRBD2,CASSSRLAGPEQYF,TGTGCCAGCAGCTCCCGGTTAGCGGGTCCGGAGCAGTACTTC
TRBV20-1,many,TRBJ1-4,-,CSVNPRNGKLFF,TGCAGTGTCAACCCGAGAAATGGAAAACTGTTTTTT
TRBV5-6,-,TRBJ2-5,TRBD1,CASSFLPAGGYQETQYF,TGTGCCAGCAGCTTTCTGCCCGCAGGGGGATATCAAGAGACCCAGTACTTC
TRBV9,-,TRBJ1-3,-,CASSSRQVSGNTIYF,TGTGCCAGCAGCTCCCGACAGGTTTCTGGAAACACCATATATTTT
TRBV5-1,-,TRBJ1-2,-,CASTARPNYGYTF,TGCGCCAGCACAGCCAGGCCGAACTATGGCTACACCTTC
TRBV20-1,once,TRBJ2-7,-,CSAYRLSYEQYF,TGCAGTGCGTACAGGCTTTCCTACGAGCAGTACTTC
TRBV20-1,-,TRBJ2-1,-,CSASASRPLSSYNEQFF,TGCAGTGCTAGTGCCAGTCGCCCCCTAAGCTCCTACAATGAGCAGTTCTTC
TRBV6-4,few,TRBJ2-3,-,CASSAGGPRLPDTQYF,TGTGCCAGCAGTGCCGGGGGACCCCGCCTTCCAGATACGCAGTATTTT
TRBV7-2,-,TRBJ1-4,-,CASSRDTNEKLFF,TGTGCCAGCAGCCGGGACACTAATGAAAAACTGTTTTTT
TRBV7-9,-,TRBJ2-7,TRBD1,CASSLDWQGAYEQYF,TGTGCCAGCAGCTTAGACTGGCAGGGGGCCTACGAGCAGTACTTC
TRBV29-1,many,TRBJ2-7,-,CSVEDGRYYEQYF,TGCAGCGTTGAAGACGGTAGATACTACGAGCAGTACTTC
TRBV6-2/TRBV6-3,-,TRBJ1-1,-,CASSYSPPNTEAFF,TGTGCCAGCAGTTACTCACCGCCGAACACTGAAGCTTTCTTT
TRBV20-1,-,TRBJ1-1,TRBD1,CSASRDRGIRNTEAFF,TGCAGTGCTAGCCGGGACAGGGGCATACGGAACACTGAAGCTTTCTTT
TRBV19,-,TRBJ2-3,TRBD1,CASSGQGQGHTQYF,TGTGCCAGTAGTGGCCAGGGACAGGGCCATACGCAGTATTTT
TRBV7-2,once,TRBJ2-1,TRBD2,CASSGATSGVYEQFF,TGTGCCAGCAGCGGGGCGACTAGCGGGGTTTATGAGCAGTTCTTC
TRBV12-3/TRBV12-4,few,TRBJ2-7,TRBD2,CASSRGLAGNNEQYF,TGTGCCAGCAGTCGGGGACTAGCGGGAAACAATGAGCAGTACTTC
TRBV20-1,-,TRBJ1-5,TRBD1,CSASRTGRDQPQHF,TGCAGTGCTAGTCGGACAGGTCGGGATCAGCCCCAGCATTTT
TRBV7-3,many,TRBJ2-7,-,CASSQVPGRDYEQYF,TGTGCCAGCAGCCAAGTCCCAGGGCGGGACTACGAGCAGTACTTC
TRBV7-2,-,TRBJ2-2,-,CASSPLKGGELFF,TGTGCCAGCAGCCCGCTGAAGGGCGGGGAGCTGTTTTTT
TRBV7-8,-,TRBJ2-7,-,CASSLASVGSYEQYF,TGTGCCAGCAGCTTAGCGTCCGTGGGGTCCTACGAGCAGTACTTC
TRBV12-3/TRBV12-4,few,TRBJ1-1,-,CASTALGSTEAFF,TGTGCCAGCACCGCTCTGGGGAGCACTGAAGCTTTCTTT
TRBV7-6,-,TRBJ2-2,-,CASRADSLGTGELFF,TGTGCCAGCAGGGCGGACTCCTTGGGGACCGGGGAGCTGTTTTTT
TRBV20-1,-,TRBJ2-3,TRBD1,CSYPPPGQPTDTQYF,TGCTCCTACCCTCCGCCGGGACAGCCCACAGATACGCAGTATTTT
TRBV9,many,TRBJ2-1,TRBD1,CASSVVRGGTYDEQFF,TGTGCCAGCAGCGTAGTAAGAGGGGGCACATACGATGAGCAGTTCTTC
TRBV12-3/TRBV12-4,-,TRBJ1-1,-,CASSTMTGASTEAFF,TGTGCCAGCAGTACTATGACGGGGGCAAGCACTGAAGCTTTCTTT
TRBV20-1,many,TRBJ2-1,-,CSASSPRAGPNSYNEQFF,TGCAGTGCCTCATCACCTCGCGCGGGTCCTAATTCCTACAATGAGCAGTTCTTC
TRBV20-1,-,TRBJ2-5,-,CNARGPKEVGETQYF,TGCAATGCTAGAGGGCCTAAGGAGGTGGGAGAGACCCAGTACTTC
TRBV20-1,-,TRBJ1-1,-,CSARGYGGLGTEAFF,TGCAGTGCTAGGGGGTACGGAGGACTGGGGACTGAAGCTTTCTTT
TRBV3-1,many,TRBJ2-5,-,CASSQVRGETQYF,TGTGCCAGCAGCCAAGTCAGGGGAGAGACCCAGTACTTC
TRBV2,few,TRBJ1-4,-,CASSENVAGINEKLFF,TGTGCCAGCAGTGAGAATGTGGCAGGAATTAATGAAAAACTGTTTTTT
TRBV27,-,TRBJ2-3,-,CASIRLGSRKDTQYF,TGTGCCAGCATTCGTCTTGGCTCGAGGAAAGATACGCAGTATTTT
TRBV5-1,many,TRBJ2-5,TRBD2,CASRQTSGGQETQYF,TGCGCCAGCAGACAGACTAGCGGAGGGCAAGAGACCCAGTACTTC
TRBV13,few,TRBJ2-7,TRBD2,CASSPTAGLDNEQYF,TGTGCCAGCAGCCCAACTGCGGGACTAGACAATGAGCAGTACTTC
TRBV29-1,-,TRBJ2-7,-,CSVVGSYEQYF,TGCAGCGTTGTCGGTAGCTACGAGCAGTACTTC
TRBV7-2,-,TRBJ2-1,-,CASSTQTPLLGSEQFF,TGTGCCAGCAGCACACAAACGCCCCTTCTAGGAAGTGAGCAGTTCTTC
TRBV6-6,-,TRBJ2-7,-,CASSPEMVYEQYF,TGTGCCAGCAGTCCCGAGATGGTCTACGAGCAGTACTTC
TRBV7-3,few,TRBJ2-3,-,CASSLTRSVPDTQYF,TGTGCCAGCAGCTTAACACGAAGCGTTCCGGATACGCAGTATTTT
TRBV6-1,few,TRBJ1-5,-,CASSPRQGSTNSNQPQHF,TGTGCCAGCAGTCCACGTCAAGGGAGTACGAACAGCAATCAGCCCCAGCATTTT
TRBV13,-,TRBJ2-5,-,CASSFSYPCSF,TGTGCCAGCAGCTTTTCCTACCCATGTAGCTTC
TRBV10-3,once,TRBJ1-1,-,CASSYWRGDEAFF,TGTGCCAGCAGTTACTGGAGGGGGGACGAAGCTTTCTTT
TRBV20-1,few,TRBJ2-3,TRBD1,CSARGGGDTQYF,TGCAGTGCCCGAGGGGGCGGCGATACGCAGTATTTT
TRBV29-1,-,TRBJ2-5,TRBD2,CSVLPIAGGKTQYF,TGCAGCGTCCTCCCTATAGCGGGGGGGAAGACCCAGTACTTC
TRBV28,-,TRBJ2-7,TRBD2,CASRRSGTRSEQYF,TGTGCCAGCAGACGATCCGGGACTAGGAGCGAGCAGTACTTC
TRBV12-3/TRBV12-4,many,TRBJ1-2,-,CASSLGEGNYGYTF,TGTGCCAGCAGTTTAGGAGAGGGGAACTATGGCTACACCTTC
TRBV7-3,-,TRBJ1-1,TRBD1,CASSSEGTVPTEAFF,TGTGCCAGCAGCTCCGAGGGGACAGTACCAACTGAAGCTTTCTTT
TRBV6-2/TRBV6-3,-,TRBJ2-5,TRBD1,CASSPGQDERYF,TGTGCCAGCAGCCCAGGACAGGATGAGCGGTACTTC
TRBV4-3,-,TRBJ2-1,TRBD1,CASSQITGGDEQFF,TGCGCCAGCAGCCAAATCACAGGGGGCGATGAGCAGTTCTTC
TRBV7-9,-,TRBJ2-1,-,CASSLQQGEYNEQFF,TGTGCCAGCAGCTTACAACAGGGAGAGTACAATGAGCAGTTCTTC
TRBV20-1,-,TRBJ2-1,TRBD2,CSALSGGGPIGEQFF,TGCAGTGCCCTCTCGGGGGGAGGGCCCATAGGTGAGCAGTTCTTC
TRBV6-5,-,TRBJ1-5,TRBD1,CASSYSSRGGNQPQHF,TGTGCCAGCAGTTACTCGTCCAGGGGGGGCAATCAGCCCCAGCATTTT
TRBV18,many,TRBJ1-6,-,CASSPMPPGGNSPLHF,TGTGCCAGCTCACCGATGCCGCCCGGCGGTAATTCACCCCTCCACTTT
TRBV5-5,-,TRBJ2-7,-,CASSQRLGASSYEQYF,TGTGCCAGCAGCCAACGTTTAGGGGCCAGCTCCTACGAGCAGTACTTC
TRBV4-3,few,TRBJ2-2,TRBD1,CASSQFGRGTGELFF,TGCGCCAGCAGCCAATTTGGCAGGGGGACCGGGGAGCTGTTTTTT
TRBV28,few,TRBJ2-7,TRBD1,CASREQGAYEQYF,TGTGCCAGCCGGGAACAGGGGGCCTACGAGCAGTACTTC
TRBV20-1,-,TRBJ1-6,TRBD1,CSARGQGGSPLHF,TGCAGTGCTAGAGGGCAGGGGGGTTCACCCCTCCACTTT
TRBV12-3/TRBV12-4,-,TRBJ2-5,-,CASRPAGDQETQYF,TGTGCCAGCAGACCGGCGGGTGATCAAGAGACCCAGTACTTC
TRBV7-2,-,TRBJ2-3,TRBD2,CASKLAGGSNTQYF,TGTGCCAGCAAACTAGCGGGGGGTTCGAATACGCAGTATTTT
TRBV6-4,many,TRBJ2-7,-,CASSVVEQYF,TGTGCCAGCAGTGTTGTGGAGCAGTACTTC